This T cell receptor (beta chain) was captured by sequencing in a study of identical twins. Study-wide findings and caveats: Fewer insertions marked abundant cord blood beta clonotypes; young adult naive trended weakly, memory not at all. Analyses based on zero insertions could be partly confounded by invariant MAIT and iNKT cells. For out-of-frame beta sequences, excess twin sharing was weaker.

A universal primer binding site was introduced by template switching. The final cDNA contained unique molecular identifiers. In TCRdb, the 5' RACE reads were re-called with MiXCR into one record per CDR3 protein. In the table there are 350,000 or so distinct CDR3 sequences, roughly 9% of which are singletons. In its sample, this clonotype was seen many times. The antigen is undetermined. Trimming took 7 bases from V and 7 from J, leaving 17 bases between them. CDR3 length equals 14 residues. In germline, CDR1 is MNHEY, CDR2 SVGAGI. The V gene is TRBV6-5, the J gene TRBJ2-1, with TRBD2 as a possible D gene (5 bases). The receptor's source is a woman in her forties or fifties in good health. The sample comprised naive T cells sorted from blood. The CDR3 DNA follows: TGTGCCAGCATACAAGCGGCATCTGGAAATGAGCAGTTCTTC. Translation: CASIQAASGNEQFF.